Below are 30 T cell receptor beta chains sequenced from a single sample in a study of blood T cell repertoires in COVID-19. Sequencing was performed with immunoSEQ multiplex PCR; in TCRdb, only in-frame clones are kept and a portion is missing. The sample has approximately 200,000 clones, roughly 82% seen once. Material for sequencing was PBMCs or T cells enriched from blood (not recorded which). These receptors all come from a man aged 35-49 years who had recovered from COVID-19.

This rearrangement joins TRBV18 to TRBJ1-3; 7 nucleotides line up with TRBD1. Unmatched junction bases numbered 1, after V lost 3 bases and J lost 2 bases. This CDR3 is built from 14 residues. Germline V CDR1 and CDR2: KGHSH, LQKENI. For the CDR3, the DNA is TGTGCCAGCTCACCTGACAGGGCTGGAAACACCATATATTTT. Translating gives CASSPDRAGNTIYF.

The rearrangement joins TRBV27 to TRBJ2-3; TRBD2 is a possible D gene (6 bases). The V gene lost 1 base and the J gene lost 6 bases, with 14 bases spanning the gap. The CDR3 extends over 15 amino acids. The germline CDR1 and CDR2 sequences are MNHEY and SMNVEV (reference sequence). The chain's CDR3 is CASSLYTAREDTQYF. CDR3 sequence (DNA): TGTGCCAGCAGTTTATATACGGCACGGGAGGATACGCAGTATTTT.

This clone was observed a handful of times. The V call is TRBV10-3, the J call TRBJ2-1, with 11 positions matching TRBD2. This CDR3 comprises 15 residues. J was trimmed by 9 bases and V by 2 bases; bases with no gene match: 6. CDR1 is ENHRY, CDR2 SYGVKD, per germline. In nucleotides, the CDR3 is TGTGCCATCAGTGAGGAACTAGCGGGAGTAGGTGAGCAGTTCTTC. Its translation: CAISEELAGVGEQFF.

V and J are TRBV30 and TRBJ1-1; weak D call: TRBD1 (6 bases). Looked up from germline, CDR1 is GTSNPN and CDR2 is SVGIG (reference sequence). CDR3 length: 16 residues. Trimming took off 0 bases at V and 0 bases at J, with 14 bases between the two ends. CDR3 protein: CAWSVTGGALNTEAFF. In DNA form, the CDR3 reads TGTGCCTGGAGTGTAACCGGGGGGGCTCTGAACACTGAAGCTTTCTTT. The entire variable domain, with the rest obtained from reference TRBV30 and TRBJ1-1, is as follows: SQTIHQWPATLVQPVGSPLSLECTVEGTSNPNLYWYRQAAGRGLQLLFYSVGIGQISSEVPQNLSASRPQDRQFILSSKKLLLSDSGFYLCAWSVTGGALNTEAFFGQGTRLTVV.

The CDR3 DNA follows: TGTGCCAGCAGCTTAGGCGGGAGGGGGGGCACAGATACGCAGTATTTT. It yields the protein CASSLGGRGGTDTQYF. This chain connects TRBV7-8 to TRBJ2-3; 9 bases align to TRBD2. Germline lookup yields CDR1 SGHVS and CDR2 FQNEAQ. V was pared by 1 base and J by 1 base, with 3 bases of the junction left unmatched. CDR3 length: 16 residues.

The rearrangement uses TRBV7-2 and TRBJ2-7; D may be TRBD2 (5 bases). CDR3 length equals 14 residues. The germline V gene has CDR1 SGHTA and CDR2 FQGNSA. Trimming cost V 4 bases and J 4 bases, with 14 bases left between them. Here the CDR3 reads CASSSSPGLYEQYF. The CDR3 bases are TGTGCCAGCAGCTCCTCTCCGGGATTGTACGAGCAGTACTTC.

This clone was found a few times. V gene TRBV7-9 combines with J gene TRBJ2-2, with TRBD1 matching over 7 bases. The ends lost 5 bases at V and 0 bases at J; junction bases unmatched: 3. The length of the CDR3 is 15 residues. CDR1 is SEHNR, CDR2 FQNEAQ, per germline (reference sequence). The CDR3 protein is CASSQGGANTGELFF. In nucleotides, the CDR3 is TGTGCCAGCAGCCAAGGGGGCGCGAACACCGGGGAGCTGTTTTTT.

The gene calls are TRBV13 and TRBJ1-2; D is possibly TRBD1 (6 bases). The CDR3 consists of 17 residues. Between the trimmed V and J ends, which lost 0 bases and 2 bases, there was a span of 16 bases. Germline V gene lookup returns CDR1 PRHDT and CDR2 FYEKMQ (reference sequence). The DNA for the CDR3 is TGTGCCAGCAGCTTAGGCCTCTTGGACAGCCTAAACTATGGCTACACCTTC. This codes for CASSLGLLDSLNYGYTF.

The gene calls are TRBV27 and TRBJ2-1; perhaps TRBD2 as D (6 bases). V shed 0 bases and J shed 9 bases, with 18 bases lying between them. This CDR3 is built from 16 residues. Germline CDR1 is MNHEY and CDR2 is SMNVEV (reference sequence). CDR3 residues: CASSLSSGVLSGEQFF. The CDR3 DNA sequence: TGTGCCAGCAGTTTATCTTCGGGGGTACTTAGTGGTGAGCAGTTCTTC.

The chain is built from TRBV7-9 and TRBJ2-1; no firm D call. Germline loops: CDR1 SEHNR, CDR2 FQNEAQ (reference sequence). Trimming pared 1 base from V and 4 bases from J, leaving 14 bases between. The CDR3 has 16 residues. The CDR3 bases are TGTGCCAGCAGCTTAGGGGCAGGTTACGTTTACAATGAGCAGTTCTTC. As protein: CASSLGAGYVYNEQFF.

In DNA form, the CDR3 reads TGTGCCAGTAGCACACAGGGGGCTTTTAGGGGCTACACCTTC. This gives the protein CASSTQGAFRGYTF. This sequence joins TRBV19 and TRBJ1-2; 9 positions agree with TRBD1. Losses at the gene ends were 6 bases for V and 8 bases for J; bases not matched to a gene: 10. This CDR3 has 14 amino acids. Germline assignment: CDR1 LNHDA and CDR2 SQIVND (reference sequence).

The rearrangement uses TRBV9 and TRBJ2-5, with TRBD1 identical over 9 bases. The CDR3 has 17 amino acids. The trim removed 1 base at V and 4 bases at J, leaving 11 bases unmatched. Germline CDR1 reads SGDLS; CDR2 reads YYNGEE. The CDR3 DNA sequence: TGTGCCAGCAGCGTAACAGGGGGCAATGGGAAAGGAGAGACCCAGTACTTC. Protein sequence: CASSVTGGNGKGETQYF.

J is TRBJ2-1 and V is TRBV12-3 or TRBV12-4; TRBD2 is a possible D gene (6 bases). The germline V and J ends were trimmed by 7 bases and 8 bases, with 15 bases remaining between them. The CDR3 has 13 amino acids. The CDR3 sequence is CASTLTSRDEQFF. In nucleotides, the CDR3 is TGTGCCAGCACTCTGACTAGTCGAGATGAGCAGTTCTTC.

The rearrangement joins TRBV25-1 to TRBJ1-4, with TRBD1 as a possible D gene (5 bases). Germline V gene data show CDR1 as MGHDK and CDR2 as SYGVNS. The CDR3 runs 14 residues. Trimming left V 3 bases short and J 4 bases short, with 9 bases between. The chain's CDR3 is CASSDRDFNEKLFF. The CDR3 nucleotides read TGTGCCAGCAGTGACCGGGACTTTAATGAAAAACTGTTTTTT. The whole variable domain, filled in from reference TRBV25-1 and TRBJ1-4, reads EADIYQTPRYLVIGTGKKITLECSQTMGHDKMYWYQQDPGMELHLIHYSYGVNSTEKGDLSSESTVSRIRTEHFPLTLESARPSHTSQYLCASSDRDFNEKLFFGSGTQLSVL.

The chain is built from TRBV4-1 and TRBJ1-6; D gene unclear. Trimming stripped 0 bases from V and 13 bases from J, with 13 bases between. The CDR3 has 14 residues. Per the germline V gene, CDR1 is MGHRA and CDR2 is YSYEKL. CDR3 DNA: TGCGCCAGCAGCCAAGATGGCGAGGGAGGCCCCCTCCACTTT. This sequence encodes CASSQDGEGGPLHF.

The genes are TRBV4-2 and TRBJ2-5; 9 bases are a match to TRBD2. CDR1 is LGHNA and CDR2 is YNFKEQ in the germline V gene. There are 15 residues in the CDR3. Germline trimming cut 4 bases from V and 7 bases from J; bases unmatched to any gene: 10. DNA of the CDR3: TGTGCCAGCAGCCGGACGACTAGCGGCCCCGGGACCCAGTACTTC. It translates to CASSRTTSGPGTQYF.

As regards this clone: The identical CDR3 is also encoded by other nucleotide sequences in the sample. The CDR3 spells CASSVGGNSPLHF. The CDR3 coding sequence is TGTGCCAGCAGCGTTGGGGGGAATTCACCCCTCCACTTT. This chain joins TRBV9 and TRBJ1-6; possibly TRBD1 for D (5 bases). V lost 2 bases and J lost 7, with 7 bases in between. Germline CDR1 and CDR2: SGDLS and YYNGEE. The CDR3 runs 13 residues.

This rearrangement joins TRBV9 to TRBJ1-3, with 12 bases matching TRBD1. In germline, CDR1 is SGDLS, CDR2 YYNGEE. The CDR3 extends over 18 amino acids. Trimming cost V 2 bases and J 3 bases; bases outside gene matches: 9. The DNA of the CDR3 is TGTGCCAGCAGCGTCAGAGGGGGACAGGGGGCGTTTGGAAACACCATATATTTT. This translates into CASSVRGGQGAFGNTIYF.

This clone was counted between two and nine times. The V gene is TRBV2, the J gene TRBJ1-5; a possible D gene is TRBD1 (5 bases). Between the trimmed V and J ends, which lost 3 bases and 3 bases, there was a span of 18 bases. From germline, CDR1 is SNHLY and CDR2 FYNNEI. The CDR3 has 17 residues. The CDR3 sequence is CASSDRALGLDNQPQHF. Here the CDR3 DNA reads TGTGCCAGCAGTGACAGGGCTTTAGGGCTAGACAATCAGCCCCAGCATTTT.

The chain employs TRBV30 and TRBJ1-1; 9 bases agree with TRBD1. The CDR3 loop spans 13 amino acids. V shed 2 bases, J shed 3 bases, and the junction held 1 base outside the gene matches. Germline CDR1 GTSNPN, CDR2 SVGIG (reference sequence). DNA for the CDR3: TGTGCCTGGAGTAGGGACAGGGACACTGAAGCTTTCTTT. It encodes CAWSRDRDTEAFF.

The chain uses TRBV14 and TRBJ1-2; no clear D gene. The CDR3 is 13 amino acids. Trimming left V 4 bases short and J 7 bases short, with 13 bases between. Per germline, CDR1 SGHDN and CDR2 FVKESK. CDR3 nucleotide sequence: TGTGCCAGCAGCCCTCGCACGCAGGCTGGCTACACCTTC. This encodes CASSPRTQAGYTF.

The chain combines TRBV7-9 with TRBJ2-3; the D is unclear. The CDR3 runs 14 residues. CDR1 is SEHNR, CDR2 FQNEAQ, per germline (reference sequence). V lost 0 bases to trimming and J lost 5 bases, with 9 bases between them. The CDR3, as DNA: TGTGCCAGCAGCTTAGCTGACAAAAGAGATACGCAGTATTTT. It codes for CASSLADKRDTQYF. Filled out from reference TRBV7-9 and TRBJ2-3, the complete variable domain reads DTGVSQNPRHKITKRGQNVTFRCDPISEHNRLYWYRQTLGQGPEFLTYFQNEAQLEKSRLLSDRFSAERPKGSFSTLEIQRTEQGDSAMYLCASSLADKRDTQYFGPGTRLTVL.

The chain carries TRBV11-2 and TRBJ2-7; tentative D call: TRBD2 (6 bases). Germline-derived CDR1 and CDR2 are SGHAT and FQNNGV. V was shortened by 5 bases and J by 2 bases, with 19 bases between the two germline ends. This CDR3 spans 16 amino acids. The CDR3 DNA reads as TGTGCCAGCAGCCCGGGAGTAGCGTTAGGGACCTACGAGCAGTACTTC. It codes for CASSPGVALGTYEQYF.

V and J are TRBV27 and TRBJ1-5; D perhaps matches TRBD1 (6 bases). CDR1 is MNHEY, CDR2 SMNVEV, per germline (reference sequence). Trimming cost V 2 bases and J 2 bases, with 10 bases left between them. This CDR3 has 15 amino acids. The CDR3 loop reads CASSLLGAGNQPQHF. The CDR3 region has the DNA TGTGCCAGCAGTTTACTGGGGGCCGGCAATCAGCCCCAGCATTTT.

This rearrangement joins TRBV5-5 to TRBJ1-2; a weak D match, TRBD1 (6 bases). Trimming left V 4 bases short and J 7 bases short, with 20 bases between. From germline, CDR1 is SGHKS and CDR2 YYEKEE (reference sequence). This CDR3 is built from 15 residues. CDR3 protein: CASSLQAGGLGGYTF. In DNA, the CDR3 is TGTGCCAGCAGCCTCCAGGCCGGGGGGCTGGGTGGCTACACCTTC.

The rearrangement links TRBV6-5 to TRBJ2-5; 12 bases are a match to TRBD1. With V trimmed by 6 bases and J by 4 bases, 3 bases remained unmatched. The CDR3 consists of 14 residues. Germline V CDR1 and CDR2: MNHEY, SVGAGI. The CDR3 sequence: CASRGTGGLETQYF. CDR3 sequence (DNA): TGTGCCAGCAGGGGGACAGGGGGCCTAGAGACCCAGTACTTC.

The chain has TRBV30 and TRBJ1-5; possibly TRBD1 for D (5 bases). Germline-derived CDR1 and CDR2 are GTSNPN and SVGIG (reference sequence). The CDR3 runs to 14 residues. The germline V and J ends were trimmed by 6 bases and 3 bases, with 15 bases remaining between them. The CDR3 DNA reads as TGTGCCTGCGCGACAGTCTCTCTCAATCAGCCCCAGCATTTT. Translating gives CACATVSLNQPQHF. Based on the CDR3 plus reference TRBV30 and TRBJ1-5, the full variable domain is SQTIHQWPATLVQPVGSPLSLECTVEGTSNPNLYWYRQAAGRGLQLLFYSVGIGQISSEVPQNLSASRPQDRQFILSSKKLLLSDSGFYLCACATVSLNQPQHFGDGTRLSIL.

The chain employs TRBV5-6 and TRBJ2-5, with 7 bases identical to TRBD1. In germline, CDR1 is SGHDT, CDR2 YYEEEE. The CDR3 is 14 residues long. V gave up 1 base and J gave up 4 bases; unmatched junction bases: 4. DNA of the CDR3: TGTGCCAGCAGCTTGAGACAGGGAGCAGAGACCCAGTACTTC. It is translated as CASSLRQGAETQYF.

The V call is TRBV14, the J call TRBJ1-2, with D perhaps TRBD1 (6 bases). This CDR3 has 14 residues. The V end lost 4 bases, the J end lost 2 bases, and 11 bases lay between the germline ends. The germline V gene has CDR1 SGHDN and CDR2 FVKESK. The CDR3: CASSLRGGNYGYTF. The CDR3, as DNA: TGTGCCAGCAGCCTGCGAGGGGGAAACTATGGCTACACCTTC.

The genes are TRBV3-1 (or the pseudogene TRBV3-2) and TRBJ2-5, with D perhaps TRBD1 (5 bases). Trimming took off 3 bases at V and 3 bases at J, with 11 bases between the two ends. Germline CDR1 reads LGHDT; CDR2 reads YNNKEL (reference sequence). The CDR3 is made up of 14 amino acids. CDR3 sequence (DNA): TGTGCCAGCAGCCATGGGGCAGGGAAAGAGACCCAGTACTTC. Protein product: CASSHGAGKETQYF.